This T cell receptor (beta chain) comes out of a study of shared clonotypes between healthy human individuals. The overall study: Per-donor plates numbered three CD4 naive, three CD4 memory, two CD8 naive and one CD8 memory.

Donors included only healthy HIV-negative adults lacking recent acute infections or vaccinations. The authors divided CD4+ cells into CD45RA+ naive and CD45RA-negative memory subsets. Methods used by the authors: ImmunoSEQ only sent back junction sequences with no quality scores, so filtering was done differently. Clones were sequenced by immunoSEQ multiplex PCR, and TCRdb holds only the in-frame ones, with some missing. V and J calls and clone size are copied from that table; D and trimming were computed from the DNA. The table records approximately 2,300,000 clones, around 92% of them present only once. Germline CDR1 and CDR2: LNHDA and SQIVND (reference sequence). CDR3 length: 15 amino acids. Trimming took 6 bases from V and 4 from J, leaving 18 bases between them.

Sample: naive CD4+ T cells from PBMCs. Subset here: CD45RA+ positively selected. The gene calls are TRBV19 and TRBJ1-1, with a weak D call TRBD1 (6 bases). The clonotype originates from a man aged 18 to 30 in good health. Some clones in this sample may be carry-over from other donors' samples. CDR3: CASRPRGAMGTEAFF. CDR3 bases: TGTGCCAGTAGACCTCGGGGGGCCATGGGCACTGAAGCTTTCTTT. The variable domain in full, with the rest retrieved from reference TRBV19 and TRBJ1-1, is DGGITQSPKYLFRKEGQNVTLSCEQNLNHDAMYWYRQDPGQGLRLIYYSQIVNDFQKGDIAEGYSVSREKKESFPLTVTSAQKNPTAFYLCASRPRGAMGTEAFFGQGTRLTVV.